This T cell receptor beta chain was recovered during a study of PD-L1 blockade in urothelial cancer. V lost 4 bases and J lost 1; bases outside the gene matches: 3. Germline V gene sequence: CDR1 SGHNT, CDR2 YYREEE (reference sequence). CDR3 length equals 14 residues. Measured with immunoSEQ multiplex PCR; TCRdb has only the in-frame clones, and not every one. Here the sample spans 85,000 to 100,000 clones, approximately 90% being singletons. This clonotype originated in a man between 60 and 70 years old with urothelial cancer. The input for sequencing was PBMCs, taken around atezolizumab (anti-PD-L1) treatment. The chain employs TRBV5-4 and TRBJ1-1; the match to TRBD1 covers 8 bases. In DNA form, the CDR3 reads TGTGCCAGCAGCGTTGGACAGGGGAACACTGAAGCTTTCTTT. Its protein is CASSVGQGNTEAFF.